Listed below are T cell receptor beta chains from one sample, sequenced in a study of blood T cell repertoires in COVID-19. Produced via immunoSEQ multiplex PCR; TCRdb's table is partial and in-frame only. The repertoire holds some 370,000 clones, with 80% to 90% as singletons. What was sequenced was peripheral blood. The source is a woman aged 30 to 39 with COVID-19, enrolled during active disease. Each CDR3 is given with its conserved first and last residue. The order of the fields is CDR3 protein, CDR3 DNA, V gene, J gene, D gene, clone size. The D gene is left open where the match is weak. The size field is filled for only some rows; it gives once, few, many or a size class.

CDR3aa: CASRTGRGSGETQYF
CDR3nt: TGTGCCAGCAGAACCGGGAGAGGGTCGGGAGAGACCCAGTACTTC
v_gene: TRBV6-6
j_gene: TRBJ2-5
d_gene: -
abundance: -

CDR3aa: CASTWTSGTTSYNEQFF
CDR3nt: TGTGCCAGCACCTGGACTAGCGGGACAACCTCCTACAATGAGCAGTTCTTC
v_gene: TRBV2
j_gene: TRBJ2-1
d_gene: TRBD2
abundance: -

CDR3aa: CASSILAGGSYNEQFF
CDR3nt: TGTGCCAGTAGCATCCTAGCGGGAGGCTCCTACAATGAGCAGTTCTTC
v_gene: TRBV19
j_gene: TRBJ2-1
d_gene: TRBD2
abundance: few

CDR3aa: CASSNEANSPLHF
CDR3nt: TGTGCCAGTAGTAATGAAGCGAATTCACCCCTCCACTTT
v_gene: TRBV19
j_gene: TRBJ1-6
d_gene: -
abundance: -

CDR3aa: CASSLVSGRGGTDTQYF
CDR3nt: TGTGCCAGCAGCTTAGTTAGCGGGAGAGGGGGCACAGATACGCAGTATTTT
v_gene: TRBV13
j_gene: TRBJ2-3
d_gene: TRBD2
abundance: -

CDR3aa: CASSQSRSIRGDYEQYF
CDR3nt: TGCGCCAGCAGTCAATCCCGGTCGATTCGGGGGGACTACGAGCAGTACTTC
v_gene: TRBV23-1
j_gene: TRBJ2-7
d_gene: TRBD2
abundance: -

CDR3aa: CASSFQGANTIYF
CDR3nt: TGTGCCAGCAGTTTTCAAGGAGCAAACACCATATATTTT
v_gene: TRBV27
j_gene: TRBJ1-3
d_gene: -
abundance: -

CDR3aa: CASSAKDRPGYGYTF
CDR3nt: TGTGCCAGCAGCGCTAAGGACAGGCCCGGCTATGGCTACACCTTC
v_gene: TRBV9
j_gene: TRBJ1-2
d_gene: TRBD1
abundance: once

CDR3aa: CASTRVLGYEQYF
CDR3nt: TGTGCCAGCACCCGGGTGCTGGGTTACGAGCAGTACTTC
v_gene: TRBV6-5
j_gene: TRBJ2-7
d_gene: -
abundance: once

CDR3aa: CASRWGADTQYF
CDR3nt: TGTGCCAGCAGGTGGGGCGCAGATACGCAGTATTTT
v_gene: TRBV6-6
j_gene: TRBJ2-3
d_gene: -
abundance: -

CDR3aa: CAISRLASTDTQYF
CDR3nt: TGTGCCATCAGCCGACTAGCTAGCACAGATACGCAGTATTTT
v_gene: TRBV10-3
j_gene: TRBJ2-3
d_gene: TRBD2
abundance: -

CDR3aa: CASTTGLAGPSGTDTQYF
CDR3nt: TGTGCCAGCACTACGGGGCTAGCGGGTCCGAGTGGCACAGATACGCAGTATTTT
v_gene: TRBV9
j_gene: TRBJ2-3
d_gene: TRBD2
abundance: -

CDR3aa: CASTAGGTSYNEQFF
CDR3nt: TGCGCCAGCACAGCGGGAGGGACCTCCTACAATGAGCAGTTCTTC
v_gene: TRBV5-1
j_gene: TRBJ2-1
d_gene: TRBD2
abundance: -

CDR3aa: CASRSGRNTEAFF
CDR3nt: TGTGCCAGCAGATCCGGGAGGAACACTGAAGCTTTCTTT
v_gene: TRBV28
j_gene: TRBJ1-1
d_gene: -
abundance: -

CDR3aa: CASSIDRVREQYF
CDR3nt: TGTGCCAGCAGCATAGACAGGGTTCGCGAGCAGTACTTC
v_gene: TRBV11-2
j_gene: TRBJ2-7
d_gene: TRBD1
abundance: -

CDR3aa: CASKSGGSTDTQYF
CDR3nt: TGTGCCAGCAAATCGGGCGGGAGCACAGATACGCAGTATTTT
v_gene: TRBV3-1/TRBV3-2
j_gene: TRBJ2-3
d_gene: -
abundance: -

CDR3aa: CASSTGIPNTIYF
CDR3nt: TGTGCCAGCAGTACAGGGATCCCCAACACCATATATTTT
v_gene: TRBV12-3/TRBV12-4
j_gene: TRBJ1-3
d_gene: -
abundance: -

CDR3aa: CARATMNTEAFF
CDR3nt: TGTGCCAGGGCCACCATGAACACTGAAGCTTTCTTT
v_gene: TRBV28
j_gene: TRBJ1-1
d_gene: -
abundance: -

CDR3aa: CASTSSSGRAYNEQFF
CDR3nt: TGTGCCAGCACGAGTAGTAGCGGGAGGGCCTACAATGAGCAGTTCTTC
v_gene: TRBV5-4
j_gene: TRBJ2-1
d_gene: TRBD2
abundance: -

CDR3aa: CASTERESGANVLTF
CDR3nt: TGTGCCAGTACCGAAAGGGAGTCTGGGGCCAACGTCCTGACTTTC
v_gene: TRBV19
j_gene: TRBJ2-6
d_gene: -
abundance: -

CDR3aa: CATQRDSGSRKQYF
CDR3nt: TGTGCCACACAGAGGGACTCGGGTTCGCGAAAGCAGTACTTC
v_gene: TRBV24-1
j_gene: TRBJ2-7
d_gene: -
abundance: -

CDR3aa: CASRQASSGNTIYF
CDR3nt: TGTGCCAGCAGACAGGCAAGCTCTGGAAACACCATATATTTT
v_gene: TRBV6-5
j_gene: TRBJ1-3
d_gene: -
abundance: -

CDR3aa: CAWRKGGEREKLFF
CDR3nt: TGTGCCTGGCGCAAGGGAGGGGAGCGGGAAAAACTGTTTTTT
v_gene: TRBV30
j_gene: TRBJ1-4
d_gene: -
abundance: -

CDR3aa: CASSVAGGVYNEQFF
CDR3nt: TGTGCCAGCAGCGTAGCGGGAGGGGTCTACAATGAGCAGTTCTTC
v_gene: TRBV9
j_gene: TRBJ2-1
d_gene: TRBD2
abundance: -

CDR3aa: CASSHSGPSYNEQFF
CDR3nt: TGTGCCAGCAGCCACAGCGGTCCTTCCTACAATGAGCAGTTCTTC
v_gene: TRBV3-1/TRBV3-2
j_gene: TRBJ2-1
d_gene: -
abundance: -

CDR3aa: CASSFGGLGVGTEAFF
CDR3nt: TGCGCCAGCAGCTTCGGGGGGTTGGGTGTAGGCACTGAAGCTTTCTTT
v_gene: TRBV5-1
j_gene: TRBJ1-1
d_gene: -
abundance: -

CDR3aa: CASSFHPIIHSNQPQHF
CDR3nt: TGTGCCAGCAGCTTCCACCCGATCATACATAGCAATCAGCCCCAGCATTTT
v_gene: TRBV7-9
j_gene: TRBJ1-5
d_gene: -
abundance: -

CDR3aa: CASSVAGAQETQYF
CDR3nt: TGTGCCAGCAGCGTAGCGGGAGCCCAAGAGACCCAGTACTTC
v_gene: TRBV7-9
j_gene: TRBJ2-5
d_gene: TRBD2
abundance: -

CDR3aa: CASSRVFGAGESTDTQYF
CDR3nt: TGTGCCAGCAGCCGGGTATTTGGAGCGGGAGAGAGCACAGATACGCAGTATTTT
v_gene: TRBV3-1/TRBV3-2
j_gene: TRBJ2-3
d_gene: TRBD2
abundance: -

CDR3aa: CASSSSPPGDTQYF
CDR3nt: TGTGCCAGCAGTTCCTCCCCCCCGGGGGATACGCAGTATTTT
v_gene: TRBV27
j_gene: TRBJ2-3
d_gene: -
abundance: -

CDR3aa: CASRGGRFNEQYF
CDR3nt: TGTGCCAGCAGAGGGGGAAGGTTTAACGAGCAGTACTTC
v_gene: TRBV6-5
j_gene: TRBJ2-7
d_gene: -
abundance: -

CDR3aa: CATSREVAGFGNEQFF
CDR3nt: TGTGCCACCAGCAGAGAGGTAGCGGGGTTTGGGAATGAGCAGTTCTTC
v_gene: TRBV15
j_gene: TRBJ2-1
d_gene: TRBD2
abundance: -

CDR3aa: CASHGTGGSPLHF
CDR3nt: TGTGCCAGCCACGGGACAGGGGGTTCACCCCTCCACTTT
v_gene: TRBV25-1
j_gene: TRBJ1-6
d_gene: TRBD1
abundance: -

CDR3aa: CASLAPISGNTIYF
CDR3nt: TGTGCCAGCCTAGCGCCGATCTCTGGAAACACCATATATTTT
v_gene: TRBV19
j_gene: TRBJ1-3
d_gene: -
abundance: -

CDR3aa: CASSLEQAVSGNTIYF
CDR3nt: TGTGCCAGCAGCTTAGAACAGGCCGTCTCTGGAAACACCATATATTTT
v_gene: TRBV7-9
j_gene: TRBJ1-3
d_gene: -
abundance: -